Following are 23 T cell receptor beta chains from one sample sequenced in a study of control samples from healthy donors and cancer patients. TCRdb keeps only in-frame clones here, not all; method: immunoSEQ multiplex PCR. The sample yields 120,000 or so clones, 80% to 90% seen once. Sequencing was performed on blood. The receptors stem from a man aged 35 to 55 in good health.

The chain employs TRBV29-1 and TRBJ2-2; 10 nucleotides align to TRBD1. Germline V gene lookup returns CDR1 SQVTM and CDR2 ANQGSEA. CDR3 size: 15 residues. The J segment lost 4 bases and the V segment lost 6 bases, leaving 8 bases of the junction unmatched. CDR3 in amino acids: CSVRGWTGGTGELFF. For the CDR3, the DNA is TGCAGCGTGAGGGGCTGGACAGGGGGCACCGGGGAGCTGTTTTTT.

For the CDR3, the DNA is TGTGCCAGCAGCTTGCAGTCAGGGTCGCGTGGCTACACCTTC. This sequence encodes CASSLQSGSRGYTF. The chain has TRBV5-4 and TRBJ1-2; possible D gene TRBD1, 5 bases. Germline CDR1 is SGHNT and CDR2 is YYREEE (reference sequence). V was trimmed by 1 base and J by 7 bases, leaving 14 bases between them. This CDR3 contains 14 residues.

The V call is TRBV6-1, the J call TRBJ1-2; the match to TRBD1 covers 11 bases. The CDR3 runs 14 residues. CDR1 is MNHNS, CDR2 SASEGT, per germline. With 3 bases clipped from V and 6 bases from J, the junction kept 3 bases outside the gene matches. CDR3 coding DNA: TGTGCCAGCAGTGAGGACAGGGGGCCCGATGGCTACACCTTC. Translating it yields CASSEDRGPDGYTF.

This chain connects TRBV2 to TRBJ1-6, with 8 bases fitting TRBD1. J lost 10 bases, V lost 6 bases, and 11 bases had no gene match. The CDR3 has 15 residues. The V gene's germline CDR1 is SNHLY and CDR2 FYNNEI. The CDR3 sequence is CASRDQDRVSSPLHF. The DNA for the CDR3 is TGTGCCAGCAGGGACCAGGACAGGGTATCGTCACCCCTCCACTTT.

V gene TRBV6-5 combines with J gene TRBJ2-5, with 10 bases matching TRBD1. V was clipped by 3 bases and J by 4 bases; unmatched bases: 5. Looked up from germline, CDR1 is MNHEY and CDR2 is SVGAGI. CDR3 size: 15 residues. The CDR3 DNA follows: TGTGCCAGCAGTTATGGACAGGGGGGAGGAGAGACCCAGTACTTC. It is translated as CASSYGQGGGETQYF.

Note on this clone: Other nucleotide sequences in the sample specify the same CDR3. This chain links TRBV24-1 with TRBJ1-4, with 9 bases fitting TRBD1. Germline assignment: CDR1 KGHDR and CDR2 SFDVKD. J lost 5 bases, V lost 4 bases, and 4 bases had no gene match. The CDR3 is 15 residues long. As DNA, the CDR3 is TGTGCCACCAGTGAACCTGGACAGGGGAATGAAAAACTGTTTTTT. Protein: CATSEPGQGNEKLFF.

The V and J genes are TRBV24-1 and TRBJ1-2; TRBD1 agrees at 10 bases. With 4 bases clipped from V and 1 base from J, the junction kept 2 bases outside the gene matches. The CDR3 extends over 15 amino acids. Germline V gene sequence: CDR1 KGHDR, CDR2 SFDVKD. CDR3 region: CATSDGTGVNYGYTF. CDR3 DNA sequence: TGTGCCACCAGTGACGGGACAGGGGTTAACTATGGCTACACCTTC.

V usage is TRBV4-3 and J usage is TRBJ1-3; D is unresolved. Germline lookup yields CDR1 LGHNA and CDR2 YSLEER. The CDR3 length is 14 residues. V was clipped by 4 bases and J by 0 bases, with 7 bases between them. The CDR3 is CASSRGASGNTIYF. The CDR3 DNA reads as TGCGCCAGCAGCCGGGGAGCCTCTGGAAACACCATATATTTT.

The chain carries TRBV5-5 and TRBJ1-1; 7 nucleotides line up with TRBD1. Germline values: CDR1 SGHKS, CDR2 YYEKEE (reference sequence). V shed 5 bases, J shed 0 bases, and the junction held 13 bases outside the gene matches. The CDR3 has 17 residues. The CDR3, as DNA: TGTGCCAGCAGTTGGACCGGGACAGAGAGAATGAACACTGAAGCTTTCTTT. Its translation is CASSWTGTERMNTEAFF.

The J gene is TRBJ2-7, the V gene TRBV20-1; no firm D call. Germline assignment: CDR1 DFQATT and CDR2 SNEGSKA (reference sequence). CDR3 length: 11 residues. V lost 4 bases and J 3 bases, leaving 7 bases between the germline ends. DNA of the CDR3: TGCAGTGCTACAGCGTTCTACGAGCAGTACTTC. Residues: CSATAFYEQYF.

This sequence joins TRBV5-5 and TRBJ2-1; 9 nucleotides match TRBD2. The CDR3 covers 16 residues. CDR1 is SGHKS and CDR2 is YYEKEE in the germline V gene (reference sequence). V trimming: 0 bases; J trimming: 7 bases; junction bases outside the gene matches: 8. The CDR3 DNA sequence: TGTGCCAGCAGCTTGGTTTCGTTAGCGGGGGTTAATGAGCAGTTCTTC. It yields the protein CASSLVSLAGVNEQFF.

The chain couples TRBV30 to TRBJ2-5; 10 bases match TRBD2. The germline V gene encodes CDR1 GTSNPN and CDR2 SVGIG (reference sequence). The CDR3 is 18 residues long. V gave up 0 bases and J gave up 4 bases; unmatched junction bases: 14. CDR3 sequence (DNA): TGTGCCTGGAGTGTACCACCCACCTTAGCGGGGGGCCCAGAGACCCAGTACTTC. Translation: CAWSVPPTLAGGPETQYF.

V usage is TRBV30 and J usage is TRBJ1-3, with 7 bases that match TRBD1. J gave up 0 bases and V 5 bases, and 7 bases lay outside the gene matches. The CDR3 consists of 15 residues. Germline lookup yields CDR1 GTSNPN and CDR2 SVGIG (reference sequence). The CDR3 coding sequence is TGTGCCTGGGGCTCAGGGGGACACTCTGGAAACACCATATATTTT. It codes for CAWGSGGHSGNTIYF.

This sequence joins TRBV6-4 and TRBJ1-1; D not certain. V lost 0 bases and J 1 base, leaving 6 bases between the germline ends. The CDR3 is 14 residues long. Germline V gene lookup returns CDR1 MRHNA and CDR2 SNTAGT. The chain's CDR3 is CASSDSIENTEAFF. CDR3 nucleotides: TGTGCCAGCAGTGACTCGATAGAGAACACTGAAGCTTTCTTT.

A single count supports this clone. DNA for the CDR3: TGTGCCAGCAGCGTAGATTCACTAGCGGGGGCCACAGATACGCAGTATTTT. This gives the protein CASSVDSLAGATDTQYF. This sequence joins TRBV9 and TRBJ2-3, with TRBD2 identical over 11 bases. V lost 0 bases, J lost 2 bases, and 5 bases stayed unmatched. CDR3 length equals 17 residues. Germline V gene sequence: CDR1 SGDLS, CDR2 YYNGEE.

The chain combines TRBV19 with TRBJ1-2; 10 positions match TRBD1. Trimming removed 3 bases from V and 6 bases from J; junction bases left unmatched: 4. Germline V gene sequence: CDR1 LNHDA, CDR2 SQIVND (reference sequence). This CDR3 is 14 amino acids long. The CDR3 sequence is CASSIKTGGHGYTF. The DNA for the CDR3 is TGTGCCAGTAGTATCAAGACAGGGGGCCATGGCTACACCTTC. Supplemented by reference TRBV19 and TRBJ1-2, the full variable domain reads DGGITQSPKYLFRKEGQNVTLSCEQNLNHDAMYWYRQDPGQGLRLIYYSQIVNDFQKGDIAEGYSVSREKKESFPLTVTSAQKNPTAFYLCASSIKTGGHGYTFGSGTRLTVV.

This clone was picked up many times. CDR3 coding DNA: TGTGCCAGCAGTTCCTATGCGGGGTGGAACACTGAAGCTTTCTTT. Translation: CASSSYAGWNTEAFF. The gene calls are TRBV6-2 or TRBV6-3 and TRBJ1-1; no reliable D call. Germline lookup yields CDR1 MNHEY and CDR2 SVGEGT. V lost 4 bases and J 1 base, leaving 13 bases between the germline ends. The CDR3 runs 15 residues.

The CDR3 loop reads CASTQGGSYNEQFF. As DNA, the CDR3 is TGTGCCAGCACCCAGGGGGGTTCCTACAATGAGCAGTTCTTC. The gene calls are TRBV11-3 and TRBJ2-1; tentatively, D is TRBD1 (7 bases). The V end was cut by 7 bases, the J end by 1 base, with 11 bases between. In germline, CDR1 is SGHNT, CDR2 YENEEA. The CDR3 sequence is 14 residues long.

The chain combines TRBV2 with TRBJ1-5, with D unresolved. Trimming removed 6 bases at V and 3 bases at J, with 6 bases between. The CDR3 length is 12 residues. Germline V gene lookup returns CDR1 SNHLY and CDR2 FYNNEI. The CDR3 sequence: CASRRDNQPQHF. The DNA of the CDR3 is TGTGCCAGCAGAAGGGACAATCAGCCCCAGCATTTT.

The chain carries TRBV9 and TRBJ2-7; D uncertain. CDR3 length: 14 residues. Trimming pared 0 bases from V and 2 bases from J, leaving 9 bases between. Germline lookup yields CDR1 SGDLS and CDR2 YYNGEE. The DNA of the CDR3 is TGTGCCAGCAGCGTAGCCGACTTAACCTACGAGCAGTACTTC. It codes for CASSVADLTYEQYF.

This clone appeared once. The rearrangement uses TRBV7-2 and TRBJ2-2; D remains ambiguous. Germline V lookup: CDR1 SGHTA, CDR2 FQGNSA. The length of the CDR3 is 15 residues. Between the trimmed V and J ends, which lost 0 bases and 5 bases, there was a span of 10 bases. CDR3 nucleotides: TGTGCCAGCAGCTTAGCTTTAGGCAGTACCGGGGAGCTGTTTTTT. Translating it yields CASSLALGSTGELFF.

Only one count was recorded for this clone. An end of the junction differs from the germline gene, which may be a read error. The V call is TRBV11-3, the J call TRBJ1-4; D gene uncertain. CDR1 and CDR2 (germline): SGHNT, YENEEA. The CDR3 runs to 13 residues. The chain's CDR3 is CASSFGDWGKVIF. The CDR3 DNA reads as TGTGCCAGCAGCTTCGGTGACTGGGGTAAAGTGATTTTT. The variable domain in full, completed from reference TRBV11-3 and TRBJ1-4, reads EAGVVQSPRYKIIEKKQPVAFWCNPISGHNTLYWYLQNLGQGPELLIRYENEEAVDDSQLPKDRFSAERLKGVDSTLKIQPAELGDSAVYLCASSFGDWGKVIFGSGTQLSVL.

This sequence joins TRBV21-1 and TRBJ1-3; the D call TRBD1 from the table was never checked on the DNA. TRBV21-1 is listed as a pseudogene. The CDR3 sequence is 14 residues long. The CDR3 DNA sequence: TGTGCCAGCAGCAAACAAAGAGGGGGTAACACCATATATTTT. It codes for CASSKQRGGNTIYF.